This record looks at one T cell receptor beta chain sequence and its context. Its target is not known. Distinct nucleotide sequences in the sample also encode this CDR3. The data were produced by immunoSEQ multiplex PCR, yet TCRdb's version contains in-frame clones alone and is incomplete. The sample yields under 2,000,000 clones, just under 95% seen once. This entry is derived from a study of shared clonotypes between healthy human individuals. Study outcomes and limitations: Of the naive CD4 clonotypes, about 5% were shared across a handful of donors. Shared clonotypes across all four donors exceeded non-shared ones in generation probability.

In the naive CD8 group, cells lacked CD45RO and were positively selected for CCR7, so terminally differentiated effector memory CD45RA+ cells were left out. Trimming shortened V by 3 bases and J by 1 base, and 10 bases separated the two germline ends. The CDR3 is made up of 14 amino acids. From germline, CDR1 is SNHLY and CDR2 FYNNEI. This clonotype was obtained from a young man in good health. Sequences were obtained from naive CD8+ T cells sorted from blood. The chain couples TRBV2 to TRBJ2-7; tentative D call: TRBD2 (6 bases). CDR3 DNA sequence: TGTGCCAGCAGTGAGGGGGGAGAATCCTACGAGCAGTACTTC. Amino acids: CASSEGGESYEQYF.